The 23 T cell receptor beta chains below were found in one sample sequenced in a study of T cells after yellow fever vaccination. TCRdb redid the calling of the 5' RACE reads with MiXCR, one entry per CDR3 protein. This table has some 500,000 distinct CDR3 sequences, roughly 13% appearing once. The material sequenced was PBMCs, taken on the day of the yellow fever booster vaccination. Every receptor here comes from a man aged 30 to 39 who received the YFV17D yellow fever vaccine.

In this sample, this clonotype turned up a few times. The J gene is TRBJ2-5, the V gene TRBV29-1; TRBD1 aligns across 11 bases. Unmatched junction bases numbered 10, after V lost 5 bases and J lost 5 bases. This CDR3 spans 15 amino acids. The germline V gene encodes CDR1 SQVTM and CDR2 ANQGSEA. The CDR3 sequence: CSVTGGTGGSETQYF. The CDR3, as DNA: TGCAGCGTTACCGGTGGGACAGGGGGTTCGGAGACCCAGTACTTC.

The chain joins TRBV5-1 to TRBJ2-1, with D maybe TRBD2 (6 bases). This CDR3 has 15 amino acids. Trimming took 4 bases from V and 2 from J, leaving 13 bases between them. Germline lookup yields CDR1 SGHRS and CDR2 YFSETQ. The CDR3 loop is CASSTKRATYNEQFF. In DNA, the CDR3 is TGCGCCAGCAGCACGAAGCGGGCGACCTACAATGAGCAGTTCTTC.

This clonotype was picked up many times. The chain has TRBV7-2 and TRBJ2-7; the match to TRBD2 covers 11 bases. V shed 5 bases and J 4 bases; nucleotides not matched to a gene: 4. CDR3 length equals 14 residues. Germline values: CDR1 SGHTA, CDR2 FQGNSA. CDR3 DNA sequence: TGTGCCAGCAGCACGGGACTAGCGGCATACGAGCAGTACTTC. It translates to CASSTGLAAYEQYF.

The chain carries TRBV6-2 or TRBV6-3 and TRBJ2-7; 9 bases align to TRBD2. The CDR3 has 18 amino acids. Germline V gene sequence: CDR1 MNHEY, CDR2 SVGEGT. Unmatched junction bases numbered 13, after V lost 0 bases and J lost 4 bases. The DNA of the CDR3 is TGTGCCAGCAGTTACTCGATCGGTAGCGGGAGTATTGAGTACGAGCAGTACTTC. Protein: CASSYSIGSGSIEYEQYF.

Only a few counts were recorded for this clonotype. The gene calls are TRBV20-1 and TRBJ1-1, with 7 bases aligning to TRBD1. The V segment lost 6 bases and the J segment 1 base; nucleotides outside the gene matches: 5. In germline, CDR1 is DFQATT, CDR2 SNEGSKA (reference sequence). CDR3 size: 13 residues. The CDR3, as DNA: TGCAGTGCAGGGGACAGCCGGAACACTGAAGCTTTCTTT. It specifies CSAGDSRNTEAFF.

The sample holds many counts of this clonotype. Germline is not matched at one junction end, which may reflect a read error. The rearrangement joins TRBV7-3 to TRBJ2-5; D gene ambiguous. This CDR3 comprises 14 residues. Germline lookup yields CDR1 SGHTA and CDR2 FQGTGA. The CDR3 nucleotides are TGTGCCAGCAGCGTAACCGAAGGGAAGGGGACCCAGTACTTC. This gives the protein CASSVTEGKGTQYF.

This clonotype was seen only a few times. The rearrangement uses TRBV12-3 or TRBV12-4 and TRBJ2-5, with a tentative D call TRBD2 (5 bases). Trimming left V 0 bases short and J 5 bases short, with 13 bases between. CDR3 length equals 15 residues. The chain's CDR3 is CASSLAPARRETQYF. In nucleotides, the CDR3 is TGTGCCAGCAGTTTAGCCCCAGCCCGGAGGGAGACCCAGTACTTC.

The V call is TRBV5-1, the J call TRBJ2-2; 11 bases are a match to TRBD2. CDR3 size: 17 residues. The trim removed 4 bases at V and 6 bases at J, leaving 11 bases unmatched. Germline CDR1 and CDR2: SGHRS and YFSETQ. The DNA of the CDR3 is TGCGCCAGCAGCGAAGCTTCTACTAGCGGGAGCCCCGGGGAGCTGTTTTTT. This sequence encodes CASSEASTSGSPGELFF.

The V gene is TRBV11-2, the J gene TRBJ2-5; possibly TRBD1 for D (6 bases). The CDR3 contains 15 residues. CDR1 SGHAT and CDR2 FQNNGV come from the germline V gene. V lost 1 base and J lost 4, with 13 bases in between. CDR3 bases: TGTGCCAGCAGCTTAGTACTACAGGGACGAGAGACCCAGTACTTC. It yields the protein CASSLVLQGRETQYF.

V is TRBV9 and J is TRBJ2-1, with D possibly called TRBD1 or TRBD2 (6 bases each). Germline CDR1 SGDLS, CDR2 YYNGEE. The CDR3 runs 16 residues. V lost 2 bases and J 0 bases, leaving 12 bases between the germline ends. In DNA, the CDR3 is TGTGCCAGCAGCGTGGGGGGACAAAGCTCCTACAATGAGCAGTTCTTC. It is translated as CASSVGGQSSYNEQFF.

The chain joins TRBV5-6 to TRBJ2-7, with D unclear. Germline assignment: CDR1 SGHDT and CDR2 YYEEEE. The length of the CDR3 is 14 residues. The V and J ends lost 0 bases and 4 bases respectively, with 11 bases between them. The CDR3 nucleotides read TGTGCCAGCAGCTTGGGACTGACGTTATACGAGCAGTACTTC. Protein: CASSLGLTLYEQYF.

The chain recombines TRBV27 with TRBJ2-2, with D hard to call. The V gene's germline CDR1 is MNHEY and CDR2 SMNVEV (reference sequence). The CDR3 has 11 residues. Trimming removed 3 bases from V and 8 bases from J, with 4 bases in between. The CDR3 DNA reads TGTGCCAGCAGTTTGATGGGGGAGCTGTTTTTT. This codes for CASSLMGELFF.

V gene TRBV10-3 combines with J gene TRBJ1-2, with a tentative D call TRBD1 (5 bases). Trimming removed 3 bases from V and 8 bases from J, with 16 bases in between. CDR1 is ENHRY and CDR2 is SYGVKD in the germline V gene. The length of the CDR3 is 14 residues. The CDR3 is CAISEGETRRGYTF. The CDR3 DNA follows: TGTGCCATCAGTGAAGGGGAAACCCGTCGGGGCTACACCTTC.

In this sample, this clonotype turned up a few times. The chain carries TRBV3-1 and TRBJ2-5; D unresolved. Trimming took off 2 bases at V and 1 base at J, with 8 bases between the two ends. From germline, CDR1 is LGHDT and CDR2 YNNKEL (reference sequence). The CDR3 has 14 amino acids. CDR3 nucleotide sequence: TGTGCCAGCAGCCAACCTCGGACCCAAGAGACCCAGTACTTC. It translates to CASSQPRTQETQYF.

The chain links TRBV4-3 to TRBJ2-3, with 7 bases fitting TRBD1. The CDR3 covers 15 residues. V was clipped by 4 bases and J by 2 bases; unmatched bases: 6. CDR1 LGHNA and CDR2 YSLEER come from the germline V gene. The CDR3 sequence: CASSPEGAITDTQYF. The CDR3 DNA is TGCGCCAGCAGCCCAGAGGGGGCAATCACAGATACGCAGTATTTT.

Only a few counts were recorded for this clonotype. The gene calls are TRBV6-1 and TRBJ2-7, with a possible D match to TRBD1 (6 bases). Trimming took off 5 bases at V and 0 bases at J, with 11 bases between the two ends. Germline CDR1 is MNHNS and CDR2 is SASEGT. The CDR3 covers 14 residues. CDR3 in DNA: TGTGCCAGCAGTACCCGGGACACCTCCTACGAGCAGTACTTC. Residues: CASSTRDTSYEQYF.

V is TRBV7-9 and J is TRBJ2-5; 7 bases fit TRBD2. The CDR3 sequence is 15 residues long. The germline gives CDR1 SEHNR, CDR2 FQNEAQ (reference sequence). The V gene end was trimmed by 4 bases and the J gene end by 6 bases; junction bases not matched to a gene: 11. The CDR3 DNA reads TGTGCCAGCAGCTCGCCGCGGGAGATGGTAAAGACCCAGTACTTC. This translates into CASSSPREMVKTQYF.

This clonotype was counted only a few times. The chain has TRBV7-8 and TRBJ2-1; no reliable D call. V dropped 8 bases and J dropped 4 bases, with 18 bases sitting between them. In germline, CDR1 is SGHVS, CDR2 FQNEAQ. The CDR3 has 15 amino acids. The CDR3 region is CASSTSDRPYNEQFF. In DNA form, the CDR3 reads TGTGCCAGCTCCACATCGGATCGGCCGTACAATGAGCAGTTCTTC. The whole variable domain, filled in from reference TRBV7-8 and TRBJ2-1, reads GAGVSQSPRYKVAKRGQDVALRCDPISGHVSLFWYQQALGQGPEFLTYFQNEAQLDKSGLPSDRFFAERPEGSVSTLKIQRTQQEDSAVYLCASSTSDRPYNEQFFGPGTRLTVL.

DNA of the CDR3: TGTGCCAGTAGTATCGCCGTGGGGTCGACTAGCGGGCGAGACGAGCAGTACTTC. Amino acids: CASSIAVGSTSGRDEQYF. The V and J genes are TRBV19 and TRBJ2-7, with 10 bases that match TRBD2. The V segment lost 3 bases and the J segment 5 bases; nucleotides outside the gene matches: 16. This CDR3 has 18 amino acids. The germline V gene encodes CDR1 LNHDA and CDR2 SQIVND (reference sequence).

V is TRBV20-1 and J is TRBJ1-6; a weak D match, TRBD1 (6 bases). The germline CDR1 and CDR2 sequences are DFQATT and SNEGSKA (reference sequence). V lost 6 bases, J lost 10 bases, and 16 bases lay in between. The CDR3 contains 13 residues. CDR3 sequence: CSAGTGYDSPLHF. CDR3 DNA: TGCAGTGCAGGAACAGGGTACGACTCACCCCTCCACTTT.

The rearrangement links TRBV29-1 to TRBJ2-3; D perhaps matches TRBD1 (6 bases). CDR3 length: 12 amino acids. V gave up 4 bases and J gave up 5 bases, with 10 bases separating them. Germline V gene data show CDR1 as SQVTM and CDR2 as ANQGSEA. CDR3 coding DNA: TGCAGCGTTGGACAGGCCAAAGATACGCAGTATTTT. It specifies CSVGQAKDTQYF.

This chain joins TRBV12-3 or TRBV12-4 and TRBJ2-1; 10 bases line up with TRBD2. The V segment lost 6 bases and the J segment 3 bases; nucleotides outside the gene matches: 20. CDR3 size: 20 residues. The CDR3 is CASSPRDRSRTSGYYNEQFF. CDR3 nucleotide sequence: TGTGCCAGCAGCCCCCGAGACAGGTCTCGGACTAGCGGTTACTACAATGAGCAGTTCTTC.

The V call is TRBV15, the J call TRBJ2-7, with D uncertain. Trimming took off 4 bases at V and 4 bases at J, with 20 bases between the two ends. Germline lookup yields CDR1 LNHNV and CDR2 YYDKDF (reference sequence). The CDR3 runs to 16 residues. The CDR3 region has the DNA TGTGCCACCAGCAAACCTCTCGGTACTGCCAGATACGAGCAGTACTTC. As protein: CATSKPLGTARYEQYF.